These 17 T cell receptor beta chains were all obtained from the same sample, sequenced in a study of T cells after yellow fever vaccination. TCRdb independently ran MiXCR on the 5' RACE reads; one entry per CDR3 protein. The sample consists of 120,000 to 150,000 distinct CDR3 sequences, 6.5% to 8.5% of them appearing once. The material was CD4+ T cells sorted from PBMCs, obtained 5 days after the yellow fever booster vaccination. Source of these receptors: a man in his thirties or forties who received the YFV17D yellow fever vaccine.

This clonotype was counted at least ten times. The genes are TRBV29-1 and TRBJ2-3, with unresolved D. V lost 6 bases, J lost 2 bases, and 6 bases lay in between. This CDR3 contains 11 residues. Germline CDR1 is SQVTM and CDR2 is ANQGSEA. The CDR3 loop is CSVDNTDTQYF. The CDR3 nucleotides read TGCAGCGTAGACAACACAGATACGCAGTATTTT.

This clonotype was counted ten times or more. The chain joins TRBV20-1 to TRBJ2-3, with TRBD2 matching over 13 bases. This CDR3 region has 14 residues. The germline CDR1 and CDR2 sequences are DFQATT and SNEGSKA (reference sequence). V lost 4 bases to trimming and J lost 4 bases; unmatched junction nucleotides: 2. The CDR3 protein is CSATGLAGSDTQYF. The CDR3 region has the DNA TGCAGTGCTACGGGACTAGCGGGATCAGATACGCAGTATTTT.

This clonotype was counted ten times or more. The chain employs TRBV4-3 and TRBJ1-4; D ambiguous. The germline V gene has CDR1 LGHNA and CDR2 YSLEER. CDR3 size: 15 residues. The V end was cut by 0 bases, the J end by 2 bases, with 7 bases between. The CDR3, as DNA: TGCGCCAGCAGCCAAGATGTGCGGACTAATGAAAAACTGTTTTTT. Translation gives CASSQDVRTNEKLFF.

This clonotype has ten or more counts. In DNA form, the CDR3 reads TGCGCCAGCAGCTTGTCAGGGAGCTCCTACGAGCAGTACTTC. It encodes CASSLSGSSYEQYF. The chain uses TRBV5-1 and TRBJ2-7; possibly TRBD1 or TRBD2 for D (5 bases each). CDR3 length equals 14 residues. From germline, CDR1 is SGHRS and CDR2 YFSETQ. The V gene lost 1 base and the J gene lost 0 bases, with 8 bases spanning the gap.

Only a few counts were recorded for this clonotype. The chain uses TRBV12-3 or TRBV12-4 and TRBJ2-1, with TRBD2 as a possible D gene (5 bases). The length of the CDR3 is 16 residues. V lost 4 bases and J lost 1, with 14 bases in between. In DNA, the CDR3 is TGTGCCAGCAGTTCCGTCGGTGGAGGATCCTACAATGAGCAGTTCTTC. Translation: CASSSVGGGSYNEQFF.

This clonotype was recorded many times. The J gene is TRBJ2-2, the V gene TRBV5-1; D unclear. Germline lookup yields CDR1 SGHRS and CDR2 YFSETQ. This CDR3 contains 13 residues. The ends were cut back, 4 bases at V and 6 bases at J, with 10 bases in the middle. CDR3 bases: TGCGCCAGCAGCCTTCAGGCGGCCGGGGAGCTGTTTTTT. Protein: CASSLQAAGELFF. The full variable domain, in which reference TRBV5-1 and TRBJ2-2 provide the parts outside the CDR3, is KAGVTQTPRYLIKTRGQQVTLSCSPISGHRSVSWYQQTPGQGLQFLFEYFSETQRNKGNFPGRFSGRQFSNSRSEMNVSTLELGDSALYLCASSLQAAGELFFGEGSRLTVL.

This clonotype was detected a few times. The V and J genes are TRBV7-9 and TRBJ2-7, with D tentatively TRBD2 (6 bases). V gave up 0 bases and J gave up 6 bases, with 9 bases separating them. This CDR3 comprises 13 residues. Germline assignment: CDR1 SEHNR and CDR2 FQNEAQ (reference sequence). In DNA, the CDR3 is TGTGCCAGCAGCTTAGCACCTAGCGCCGAGCAGTACTTC. Encoded protein: CASSLAPSAEQYF.

With regard to this clonotype: A clone one base away is much larger, so this may be a read error. This sequence joins TRBV29-1 and TRBJ2-1; D perhaps matches TRBD1 (5 bases). The CDR3 is 13 residues long. The V and J ends lost 8 bases and 5 bases respectively, with 16 bases between them. Germline V gene lookup returns CDR1 SQVTM and CDR2 ANQGSEA. The CDR3 loop reads CSTRTDTHNEQFF. DNA for the CDR3: TGCAGCACCCGTACGGACACCCACAATGAGCAGTTCTTC.

The sample holds many counts of this clonotype. The CDR3 sequence: CAIRPSGTSTDYEQYF. CDR3 DNA sequence: TGTGCCATCAGACCTTCCGGGACTAGCACCGACTACGAGCAGTACTTC. The V call is TRBV10-3, the J call TRBJ2-7; TRBD2 aligns across 9 bases. Unmatched junction bases numbered 12, after V lost 6 bases and J lost 3 bases. Germline-derived CDR1 and CDR2 are ENHRY and SYGVKD. This CDR3 is 16 amino acids long.

This clonotype was seen many times. This sequence joins TRBV6-1 and TRBJ2-3; D is possibly TRBD2 (5 bases). CDR1 is MNHNS and CDR2 is SASEGT in the germline V gene. The V end was cut by 4 bases, the J end by 7 bases, with 12 bases between. This CDR3 comprises 13 residues. CDR3 nucleotide sequence: TGTGCCAGCAGTGCCCGGGGAGCCCATACGCAGTATTTT. It encodes CASSARGAHTQYF.

This clonotype came up a few times. The chain has TRBV7-9 and TRBJ2-6; D is unresolved. The CDR3 runs 17 residues. Per germline, CDR1 SEHNR and CDR2 FQNEAQ (reference sequence). V was cut by 1 base and J by 0 bases, with 10 bases left in between. The CDR3 here is CASSLGRSPSGANVLTF. As DNA, the CDR3 is TGTGCCAGCAGCTTAGGCAGGAGCCCCTCTGGGGCCAACGTCCTGACTTTC.

This clonotype has ten or more counts. The chain uses TRBV7-2 and TRBJ2-7; 7 bases map to TRBD1. The germline V gene has CDR1 SGHTA and CDR2 FQGNSA. V was pared by 5 bases and J by 2 bases, with 6 bases of the junction left unmatched. The CDR3 extends over 14 amino acids. This CDR3 reads CASSRRDSAYEQYF. The CDR3, as DNA: TGTGCCAGCAGCCGCCGGGACAGTGCCTACGAGCAGTACTTC.

This clonotype has ten or more counts. The V and J genes are TRBV24-1 and TRBJ2-3; D not resolved. CDR3 size: 13 residues. The ends were cut back, 4 bases at V and 2 bases at J, with 6 bases in the middle. Germline assignment: CDR1 KGHDR and CDR2 SFDVKD. CDR3 region: CATSEGHTDTQYF. DNA for the CDR3: TGTGCCACCAGTGAAGGGCACACAGATACGCAGTATTTT.

This clonotype was found many times. The gene calls are TRBV27 and TRBJ1-1; D possibly corresponds to TRBD1 (6 bases). This CDR3 has 17 residues. V lost 4 bases to trimming and J lost 9 bases, with 27 bases between them. The germline V gene encodes CDR1 MNHEY and CDR2 SMNVEV (reference sequence). CDR3 protein: CASSSLSTNWAGAKAFF. CDR3 nucleotides: TGTGCCAGCAGTTCTCTCTCCACAAATTGGGCAGGGGCGAAAGCTTTCTTT.

In its sample, this clonotype was seen many times. The V gene is TRBV5-1, the J gene TRBJ2-7; 8 nucleotides agree with TRBD1. V shed 2 bases and J 5 bases; nucleotides not matched to a gene: 6. The CDR3 loop spans 14 amino acids. Germline V lookup: CDR1 SGHRS, CDR2 YFSETQ. The CDR3 loop is CASSFGQGFNEQYF. CDR3 nucleotides: TGCGCCAGCAGCTTCGGACAGGGTTTTAACGAGCAGTACTTC.

This clonotype came up many times. The V gene is TRBV20-1, the J gene TRBJ1-3, with TRBD1 as a possible D gene (6 bases). CDR3 length equals 14 residues. Germline CDR1 reads DFQATT; CDR2 reads SNEGSKA (reference sequence). Trimming stripped 2 bases from V and 3 bases from J, with 11 bases between. This chain's CDR3 is CSARSQGLGNTIYF. Written as DNA, the CDR3 is TGCAGTGCTAGATCCCAGGGGCTTGGAAACACCATATATTTT.

This chain links TRBV23-1 with TRBJ2-7; TRBD1 or TRBD2 may be the D gene (5 bases each). TRBV23-1 is annotated as an ORF whose role is uncertain. The CDR3 consists of 18 residues. Trimming removed 10 bases from V and 0 bases from J, with 28 bases in between. The DNA of the CDR3 is TGCGCCACCCCCGGGGCCCCTAAAGGGCGGGCCCTCTCCTACGAGCAGTACTTC. Its protein is CATPGAPKGRALSYEQYF.